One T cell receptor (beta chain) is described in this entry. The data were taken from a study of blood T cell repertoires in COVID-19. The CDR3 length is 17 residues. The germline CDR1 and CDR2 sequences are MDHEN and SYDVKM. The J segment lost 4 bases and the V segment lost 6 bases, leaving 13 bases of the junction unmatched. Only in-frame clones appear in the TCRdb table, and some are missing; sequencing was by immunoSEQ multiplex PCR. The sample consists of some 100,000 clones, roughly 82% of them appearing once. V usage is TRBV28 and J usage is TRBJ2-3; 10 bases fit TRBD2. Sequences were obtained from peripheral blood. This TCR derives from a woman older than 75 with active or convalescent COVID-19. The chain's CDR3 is CASRDFLAGEGADTQYF. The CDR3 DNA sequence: TGTGCCAGCAGAGACTTTCTAGCGGGAGAGGGGGCAGATACGCAGTATTTT.